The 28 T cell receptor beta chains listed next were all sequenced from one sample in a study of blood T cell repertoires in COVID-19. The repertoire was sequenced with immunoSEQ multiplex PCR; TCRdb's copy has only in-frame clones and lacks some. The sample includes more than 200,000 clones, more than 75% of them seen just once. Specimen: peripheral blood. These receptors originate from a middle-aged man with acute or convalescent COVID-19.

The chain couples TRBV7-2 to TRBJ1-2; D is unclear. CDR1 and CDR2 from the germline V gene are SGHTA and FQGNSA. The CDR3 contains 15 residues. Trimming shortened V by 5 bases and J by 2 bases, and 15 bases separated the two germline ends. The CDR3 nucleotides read TGTGCCAGCAGCCAAAATCGGGGAGGCAACTATGGCTACACCTTC. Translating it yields CASSQNRGGNYGYTF.

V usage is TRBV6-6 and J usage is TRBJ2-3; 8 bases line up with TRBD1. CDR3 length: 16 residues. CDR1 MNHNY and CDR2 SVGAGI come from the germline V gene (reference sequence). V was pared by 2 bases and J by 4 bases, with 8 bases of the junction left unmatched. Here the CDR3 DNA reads TGTGCCAGCAGTTACAGGGGCCCAGGGGGCCCAGATACGCAGTATTTT. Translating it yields CASSYRGPGGPDTQYF.

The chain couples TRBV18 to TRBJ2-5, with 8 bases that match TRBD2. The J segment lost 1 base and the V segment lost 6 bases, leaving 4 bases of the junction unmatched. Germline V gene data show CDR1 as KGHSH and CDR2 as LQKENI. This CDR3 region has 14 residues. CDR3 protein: CASSLGGAQETQYF. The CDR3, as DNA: TGTGCCAGCTCCCTCGGGGGGGCCCAAGAGACCCAGTACTTC.

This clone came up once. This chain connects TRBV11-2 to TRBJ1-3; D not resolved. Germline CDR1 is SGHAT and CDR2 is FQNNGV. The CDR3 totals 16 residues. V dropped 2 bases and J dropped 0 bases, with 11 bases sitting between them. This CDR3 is CASSLRVSSSGNTIYF. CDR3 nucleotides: TGTGCCAGCAGCTTAAGAGTGTCCTCCTCTGGAAACACCATATATTTT.

In DNA, the CDR3 is TGTGCCAGTGGCTTTTTGACAGCCCAGAACACTGAAGCTTTCTTT. This codes for CASGFLTAQNTEAFF. V gene TRBV2 combines with J gene TRBJ1-1; D possibly corresponds to TRBD1 (5 bases). Trimming shortened V by 9 bases and J by 1 base, and 18 bases separated the two germline ends. CDR1 and CDR2 from the germline V gene are SNHLY and FYNNEI. The CDR3 contains 15 residues. Full variable domain (outside the CDR3, taken from reference TRBV2 and TRBJ1-1): EPEVTQTPSHQVTQMGQEVILRCVPISNHLYFYWYRQILGQKVEFLVSFYNNEISEKSEIFDDQFSVERPDGSNFTLKIRSTKLEDSAMYFCASGFLTAQNTEAFFGQGTRLTVV.

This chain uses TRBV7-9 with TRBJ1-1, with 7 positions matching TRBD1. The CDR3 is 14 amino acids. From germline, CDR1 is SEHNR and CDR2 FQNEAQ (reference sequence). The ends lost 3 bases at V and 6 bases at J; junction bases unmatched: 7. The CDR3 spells CASSFRGAGAEAFF. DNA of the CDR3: TGTGCCAGCAGCTTCAGGGGGGCAGGGGCTGAAGCTTTCTTT. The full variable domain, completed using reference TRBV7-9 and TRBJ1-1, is DTGVSQNPRHKITKRGQNVTFRCDPISEHNRLYWYRQTLGQGPEFLTYFQNEAQLEKSRLLSDRFSAERPKGSFSTLEIQRTEQGDSAMYLCASSFRGAGAEAFFGQGTRLTVV.

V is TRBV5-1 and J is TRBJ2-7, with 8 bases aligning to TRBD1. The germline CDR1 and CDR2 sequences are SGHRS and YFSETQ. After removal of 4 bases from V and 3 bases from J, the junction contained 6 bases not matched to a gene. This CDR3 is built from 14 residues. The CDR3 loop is CASSIGQGFYEQYF. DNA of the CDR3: TGCGCCAGCAGCATCGGACAGGGATTCTACGAGCAGTACTTC.

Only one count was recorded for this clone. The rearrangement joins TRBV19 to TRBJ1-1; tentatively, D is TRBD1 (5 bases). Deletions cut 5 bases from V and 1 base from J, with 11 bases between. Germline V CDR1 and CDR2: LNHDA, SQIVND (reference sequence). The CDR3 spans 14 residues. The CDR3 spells CASSGFRANTEAFF. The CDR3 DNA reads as TGTGCCAGTAGTGGTTTCAGGGCGAACACTGAAGCTTTCTTT.

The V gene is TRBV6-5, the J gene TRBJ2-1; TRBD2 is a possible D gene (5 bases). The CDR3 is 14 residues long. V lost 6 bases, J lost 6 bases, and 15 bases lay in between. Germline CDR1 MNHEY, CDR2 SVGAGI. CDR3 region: CASSGVLSRNEQFF. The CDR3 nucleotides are TGTGCCAGCAGCGGGGTCCTCAGCCGCAATGAGCAGTTCTTC.

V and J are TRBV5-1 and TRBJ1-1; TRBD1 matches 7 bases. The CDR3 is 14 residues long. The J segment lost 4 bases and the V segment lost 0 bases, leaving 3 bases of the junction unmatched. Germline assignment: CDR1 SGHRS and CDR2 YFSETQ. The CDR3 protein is CASSLGAGGTEAFF. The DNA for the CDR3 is TGCGCCAGCAGCTTGGGCGCAGGGGGCACTGAAGCTTTCTTT.

CDR3 region: CAITQGSSGANVLTF. The CDR3 nucleotides read TGTGCCATCACACAGGGAAGCTCTGGGGCCAACGTCCTGACTTTC. This chain uses TRBV2 with TRBJ2-6, with D perhaps matching TRBD1 (6 bases). The germline gives CDR1 SNHLY, CDR2 FYNNEI. The CDR3 is 15 residues long. V gave up 10 bases and J gave up 0 bases, with 13 bases separating them.

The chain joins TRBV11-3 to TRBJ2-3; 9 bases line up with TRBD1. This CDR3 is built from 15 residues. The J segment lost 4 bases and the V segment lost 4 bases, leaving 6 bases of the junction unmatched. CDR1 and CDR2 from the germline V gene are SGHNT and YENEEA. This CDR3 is CASSYWTGAADTQYF. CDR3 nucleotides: TGTGCCAGCAGCTACTGGACAGGGGCCGCAGATACGCAGTATTTT.

For the CDR3, the DNA is TGTGCCTGGAACGAGAAGGACACGTATGGCTACACCTTC. Translated, it gives CAWNEKDTYGYTF. The chain carries TRBV30 and TRBJ1-2; D may be TRBD1 (5 bases). The CDR3 sequence is 13 residues long. Germline assignment: CDR1 GTSNPN and CDR2 SVGIG (reference sequence). V was cut by 4 bases and J by 5 bases, with 14 bases left in between.

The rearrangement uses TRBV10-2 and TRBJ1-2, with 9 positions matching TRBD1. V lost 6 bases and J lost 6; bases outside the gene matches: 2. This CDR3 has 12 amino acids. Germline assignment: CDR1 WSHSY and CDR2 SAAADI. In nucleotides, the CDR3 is TGCGCCAGCAGGGGGACAGGGCATGGCTACACCTTC. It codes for CASRGTGHGYTF.

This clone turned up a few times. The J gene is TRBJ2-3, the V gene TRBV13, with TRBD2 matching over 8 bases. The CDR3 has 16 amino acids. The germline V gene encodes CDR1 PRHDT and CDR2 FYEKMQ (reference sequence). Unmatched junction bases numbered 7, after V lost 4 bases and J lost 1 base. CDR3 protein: CASSSRGAGGTDTQYF. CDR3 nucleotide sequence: TGTGCCAGCAGCTCCCGGGGAGCGGGGGGCACAGATACGCAGTATTTT.

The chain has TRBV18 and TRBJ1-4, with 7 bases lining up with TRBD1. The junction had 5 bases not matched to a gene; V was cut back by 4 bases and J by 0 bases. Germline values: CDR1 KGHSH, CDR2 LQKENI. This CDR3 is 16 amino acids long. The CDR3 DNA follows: TGTGCCAGCTCACGTGGACAGGTCGCAACTAATGAAAAACTGTTTTTT. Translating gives CASSRGQVATNEKLFF.

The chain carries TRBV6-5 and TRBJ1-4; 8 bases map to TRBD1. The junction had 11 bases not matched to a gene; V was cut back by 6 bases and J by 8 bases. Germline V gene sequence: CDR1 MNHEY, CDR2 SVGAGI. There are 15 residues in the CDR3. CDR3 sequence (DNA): TGTGCCAGCAGACCTCGGACAGGGAGGAACGAAAAACTGTTTTTT. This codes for CASRPRTGRNEKLFF.

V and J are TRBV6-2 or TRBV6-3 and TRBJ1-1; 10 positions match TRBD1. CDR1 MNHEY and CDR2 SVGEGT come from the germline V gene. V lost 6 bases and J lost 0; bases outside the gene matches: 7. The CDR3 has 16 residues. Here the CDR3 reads CASSRHGTGVNTEAFF. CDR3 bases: TGTGCCAGCAGCCGACATGGGACAGGGGTGAACACTGAAGCTTTCTTT.

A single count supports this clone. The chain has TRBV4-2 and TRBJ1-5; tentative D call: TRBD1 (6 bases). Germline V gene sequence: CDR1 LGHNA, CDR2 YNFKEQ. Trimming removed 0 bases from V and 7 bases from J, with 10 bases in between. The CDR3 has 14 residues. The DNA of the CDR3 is TGTGCCAGCAGCCAAGATAGCAGGGGCCAGCCCCAGCATTTT. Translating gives CASSQDSRGQPQHF.

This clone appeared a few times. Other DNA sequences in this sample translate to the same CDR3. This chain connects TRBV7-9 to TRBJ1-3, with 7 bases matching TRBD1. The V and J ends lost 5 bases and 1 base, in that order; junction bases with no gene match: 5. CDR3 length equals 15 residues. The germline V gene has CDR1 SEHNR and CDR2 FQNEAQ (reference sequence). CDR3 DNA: TGTGCCAGCAGCCACGACAGGGCTTCTGGAAACACCATATATTTT. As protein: CASSHDRASGNTIYF.

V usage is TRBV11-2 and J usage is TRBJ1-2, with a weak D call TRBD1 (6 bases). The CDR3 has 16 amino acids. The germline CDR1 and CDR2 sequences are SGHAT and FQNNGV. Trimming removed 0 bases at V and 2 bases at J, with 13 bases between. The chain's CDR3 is CASSLDTGFQNYGYTF. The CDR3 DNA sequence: TGTGCCAGCAGCTTAGATACAGGGTTCCAAAACTATGGCTACACCTTC.

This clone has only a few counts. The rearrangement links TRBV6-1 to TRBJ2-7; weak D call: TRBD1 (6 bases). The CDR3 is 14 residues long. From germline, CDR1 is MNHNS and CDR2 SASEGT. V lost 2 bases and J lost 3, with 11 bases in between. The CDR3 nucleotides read TGTGCCAGCAGTGAACAGGGGTTAATCTACGAGCAGTACTTC. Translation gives CASSEQGLIYEQYF.

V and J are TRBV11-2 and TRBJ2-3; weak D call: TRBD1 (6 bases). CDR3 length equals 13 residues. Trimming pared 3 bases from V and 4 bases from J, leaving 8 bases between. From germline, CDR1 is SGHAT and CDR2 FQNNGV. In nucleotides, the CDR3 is TGTGCCAGCAGCTTCTGGGGGCCAGATACGCAGTATTTT. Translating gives CASSFWGPDTQYF.

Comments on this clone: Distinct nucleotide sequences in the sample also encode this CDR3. CDR3 residues: CASSRDRGYGYTF. The DNA for the CDR3 is TGTGCCAGCAGCAGGGACAGGGGCTATGGCTACACCTTC. V is TRBV6-5 and J is TRBJ1-2; 10 nucleotides agree with TRBD1. Looked up from germline, CDR1 is MNHEY and CDR2 is SVGAGI. Trimming at V came to 6 bases and at J to 4 bases, leaving 2 bases not matched to a gene. The CDR3 consists of 13 residues.

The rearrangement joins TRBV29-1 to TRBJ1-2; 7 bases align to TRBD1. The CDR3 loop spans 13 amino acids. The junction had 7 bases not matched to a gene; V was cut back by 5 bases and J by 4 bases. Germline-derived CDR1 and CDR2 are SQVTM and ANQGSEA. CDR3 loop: CSVLDRPSYGYTF. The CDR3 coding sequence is TGCAGCGTTCTGGACAGGCCCTCCTATGGCTACACCTTC. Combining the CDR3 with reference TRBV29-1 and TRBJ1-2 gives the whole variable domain SAVISQKPSRDICQRGTSLTIQCQVDSQVTMMFWYRQQPGQSLTLIATANQGSEATYESGFVIDKFPISRPNLTFSTLTVSNMSPEDSSIYLCSVLDRPSYGYTFGSGTRLTVV.

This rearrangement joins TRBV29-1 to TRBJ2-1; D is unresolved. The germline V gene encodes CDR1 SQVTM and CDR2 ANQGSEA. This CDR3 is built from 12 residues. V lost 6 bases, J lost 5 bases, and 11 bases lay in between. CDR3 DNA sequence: TGCAGCGTGGAGACGGTCCACAATGAGCAGTTCTTC. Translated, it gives CSVETVHNEQFF.

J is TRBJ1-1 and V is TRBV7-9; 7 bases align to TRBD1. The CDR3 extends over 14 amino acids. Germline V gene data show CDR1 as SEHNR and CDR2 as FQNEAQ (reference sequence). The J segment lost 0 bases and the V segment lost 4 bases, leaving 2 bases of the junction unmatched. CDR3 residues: CASSSTGVNTEAFF. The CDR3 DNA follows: TGTGCCAGCAGCTCCACAGGGGTGAACACTGAAGCTTTCTTT.

CDR3 nucleotide sequence: TGTGCCTGGAGTGTTCGGGGGGGAAACACCATATATTTT. It encodes CAWSVRGGNTIYF. The V call is TRBV30, the J call TRBJ1-3; weak D call: TRBD1 (5 bases). Trimming stripped 0 bases from V and 4 bases from J, with 7 bases between. The CDR3 spans 13 residues. Germline assignment: CDR1 GTSNPN and CDR2 SVGIG (reference sequence).